The present TCR beta chain was sequenced within a study of T cell responses to AZD1222 COVID-19 vaccine. Worth noting for this clone: Its antigen is undetermined.

From germline, CDR1 is GTSNPN and CDR2 SVGIG (reference sequence). V was shortened by 3 bases and J by 2 bases, with 11 bases between the two germline ends. This CDR3 has 15 amino acids. The assay was immunoSEQ multiplex PCR, and TCRdb's table has in-frame clones only and misses some. The table records some 80,000 clones, 88% of them present only once. Points from the study as a whole: Vaccine-associated CD4 TCRs ranged over spike, dominating at 160-218 and 743-854. Spike-specific TCR breadth rose after two AZD1222 doses, and depth rose as well.

The specimen was peripheral blood, collected 28 days after the second dose of the MenACWY control vaccine. The rearrangement links TRBV30 to TRBJ1-6; D unclear. The receptor was isolated from an adult who received the MenACWY meningococcal vaccine as a control. As DNA, the CDR3 is TGTGCCTGGAGCCCCACATCCACCTATAATTCACCCCTCCACTTT. It encodes CAWSPTSTYNSPLHF.